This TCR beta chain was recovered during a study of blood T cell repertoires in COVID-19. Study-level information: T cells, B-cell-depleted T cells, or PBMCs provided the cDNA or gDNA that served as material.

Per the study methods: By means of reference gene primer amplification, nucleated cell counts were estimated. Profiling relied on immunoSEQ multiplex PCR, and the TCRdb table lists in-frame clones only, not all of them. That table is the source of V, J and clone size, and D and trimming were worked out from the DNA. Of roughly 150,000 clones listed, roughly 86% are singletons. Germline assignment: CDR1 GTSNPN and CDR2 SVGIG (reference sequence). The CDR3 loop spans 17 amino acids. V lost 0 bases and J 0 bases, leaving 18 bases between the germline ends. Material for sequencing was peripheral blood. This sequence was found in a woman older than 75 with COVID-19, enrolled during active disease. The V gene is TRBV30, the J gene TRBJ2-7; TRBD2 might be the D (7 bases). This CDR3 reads CAWSVRGARIISYEQYF. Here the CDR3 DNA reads TGTGCCTGGAGTGTACGGGGGGCTCGGATCATCTCCTACGAGCAGTACTTC.